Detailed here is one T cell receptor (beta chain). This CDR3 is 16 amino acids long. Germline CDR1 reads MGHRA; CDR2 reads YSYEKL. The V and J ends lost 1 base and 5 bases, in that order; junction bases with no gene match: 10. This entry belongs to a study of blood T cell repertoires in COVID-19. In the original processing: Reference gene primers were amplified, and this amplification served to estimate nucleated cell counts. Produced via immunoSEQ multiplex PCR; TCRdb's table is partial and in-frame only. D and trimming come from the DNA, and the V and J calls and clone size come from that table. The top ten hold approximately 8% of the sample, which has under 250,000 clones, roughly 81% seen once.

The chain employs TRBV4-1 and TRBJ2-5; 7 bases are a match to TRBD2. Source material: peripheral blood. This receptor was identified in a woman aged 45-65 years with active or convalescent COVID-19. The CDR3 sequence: CASSQGLALSGETQYF. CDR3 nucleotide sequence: TGCGCCAGCAGCCAAGGACTAGCCCTAAGCGGGGAGACCCAGTACTTC.